The clone carrying this T cell receptor (beta chain) was seen ten or more times. Its target is unknown. The data belong to a study of T-cell reconstitution after alpha-beta-depleted transplantation in children. This sample's TCRbeta library carried unique molecular identifier barcodes. TCRdb processed the PCR reads anew with MiXCR; each CDR3 protein has one entry. The sample has about 32,000 distinct CDR3 sequences; around 7% are singletons. Study-wide points: Two months or so post-transplant, alpha-beta T cells reportedly derived from several hundred expanded graft clones.

Source: peripheral blood, taken 60 days after TCRalphabeta/CD19-depleted stem cell transplant. This TCR came from a child younger than two who had a stem cell transplant for acute myeloid leukemia, so the T cells may come from the graft donor.

CDR3 in DNA: TGCGCCAGCAGCCAAGGACTAGCGTATGAGCAGTTCTTC. As protein: CASSQGLAYEQFF. The rearrangement uses TRBV4-1 and TRBJ2-1; 8 bases line up with TRBD2. The CDR3 extends over 13 amino acids. Germline V lookup: CDR1 MGHRA, CDR2 YSYEKL. V lost 1 base to trimming and J lost 8 bases; unmatched junction nucleotides: 1.